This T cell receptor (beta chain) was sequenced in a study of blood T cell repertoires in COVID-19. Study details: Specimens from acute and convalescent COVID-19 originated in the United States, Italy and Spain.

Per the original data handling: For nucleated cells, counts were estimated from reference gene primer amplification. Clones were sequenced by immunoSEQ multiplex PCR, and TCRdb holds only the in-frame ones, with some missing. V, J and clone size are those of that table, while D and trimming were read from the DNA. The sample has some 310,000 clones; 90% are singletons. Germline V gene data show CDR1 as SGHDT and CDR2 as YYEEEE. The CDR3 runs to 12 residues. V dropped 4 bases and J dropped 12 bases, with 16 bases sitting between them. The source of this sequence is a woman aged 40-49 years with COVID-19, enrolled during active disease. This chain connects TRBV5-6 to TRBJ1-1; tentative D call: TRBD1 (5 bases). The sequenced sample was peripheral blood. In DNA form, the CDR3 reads TGTGCCAGCAGCGGGAGGGGAGTTGAGACTTTCTTT. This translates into CASSGRGVETFF.